The clone carrying this TCR beta chain was observed at least ten times. The data belong to a study of Graves' ophthalmopathy and Graves' hyperthyroidism. J was trimmed by 7 bases and V by 5 bases; bases with no gene match: 6. The CDR3 runs 14 residues. The germline V gene has CDR1 MRHNA and CDR2 SNTAGT. The TCR beta CDR3 regions underwent amplification from RNA transcripts. The first-round RT-PCR employed HTBI primers together with the Qiagen OneStep RT-PCR kit. A multiplex PCR was then performed as the second round. From the multiplex PCR reads, TCRdb called clonotypes with MiXCR, one entry per CDR3 protein. The data hold 200,000 to 300,000 distinct CDR3 sequences, with approximately 42% observed a single time.

The receptor was derived from an adult man with Graves' ophthalmopathy. Input material: peripheral blood. This sequence joins TRBV6-4 and TRBJ2-7, with TRBD2 matching 12 bases. Here the CDR3 DNA reads TGTGCCAGCAGTAAGACTAGCGGGAGTAAGGAGCAGTACTTC. It specifies CASSKTSGSKEQYF.